Described below is a single TCR beta chain sequence and its context. Sequencing was performed with immunoSEQ multiplex PCR; in TCRdb, only in-frame clones are kept and a portion is missing. The table shows roughly 590,000 clones, with nearly 97% occurring only once. The data belong to a study of shared clonotypes between healthy human individuals. Naive CD8 cells, CD45RO-negative and positively selected for CCR7, excluded terminally differentiated effector memory CD45RA+ cells. The specimen sequenced was naive CD8+ T cells sorted from blood. The clonotype comes from a woman under 40 in good health.

CDR3 nucleotides: TGTGCCAGCAGCTTAGCTGCGGGGTCAAAAGAGACCCAGTACTTC. Amino acid sequence: CASSLAAGSKETQYF. V is TRBV13 and J is TRBJ2-5; tentative D call: TRBD2 (6 bases). Germline V gene data show CDR1 as PRHDT and CDR2 as FYEKMQ (reference sequence). V lost 1 base and J lost 3, with 12 bases in between. This CDR3 contains 15 residues.